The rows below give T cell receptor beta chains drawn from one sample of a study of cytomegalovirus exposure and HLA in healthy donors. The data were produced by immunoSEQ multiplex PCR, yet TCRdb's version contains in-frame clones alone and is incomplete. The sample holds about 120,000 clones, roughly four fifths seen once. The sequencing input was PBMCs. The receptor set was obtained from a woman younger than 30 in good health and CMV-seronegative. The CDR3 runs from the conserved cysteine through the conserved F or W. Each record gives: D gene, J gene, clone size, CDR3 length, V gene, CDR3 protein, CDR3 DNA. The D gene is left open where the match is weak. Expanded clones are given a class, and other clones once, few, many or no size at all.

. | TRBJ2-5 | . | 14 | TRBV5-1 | CASSLVGEQETQYF | TGCGCCAGCAGCTTGGTTGGAGAGCAAGAGACCCAGTACTTC
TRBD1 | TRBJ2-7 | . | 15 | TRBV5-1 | CASSLVRTGGYEQYF | TGCGCCAGCAGCTTGGTTAGGACAGGGGGCTACGAGCAGTACTTC
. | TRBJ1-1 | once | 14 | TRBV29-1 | CSVLSRRKNTEAFF | TGCAGCGTTCTCTCCCGGCGGAAGAACACTGAAGCTTTCTTT
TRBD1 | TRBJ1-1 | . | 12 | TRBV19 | CASRTGVTEAFF | TGTGCCAGTCGAACAGGGGTCACTGAAGCTTTCTTT
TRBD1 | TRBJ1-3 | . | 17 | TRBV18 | CASSPRGTGVSGNTIYF | TGTGCCAGCTCACCTCGCGGGACAGGGGTCTCTGGAAACACCATATATTTT
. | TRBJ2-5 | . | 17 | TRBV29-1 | CSVEGQFTPGPWETQYF | TGCAGCGTTGAAGGCCAGTTTACCCCAGGGCCTTGGGAGACCCAGTACTTC
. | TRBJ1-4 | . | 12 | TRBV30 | CACRSPPEKLFF | TGTGCCTGCAGGTCACCCCCTGAAAAACTGTTTTTT
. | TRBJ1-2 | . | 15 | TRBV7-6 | CASSDNPQGRYGYTF | TGTGCCAGCAGCGATAACCCACAGGGCCGCTATGGCTACACCTTC
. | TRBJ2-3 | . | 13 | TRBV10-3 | CAISGQDGDTQYF | TGTGCCATCAGTGGTCAAGACGGGGATACGCAGTATTTT
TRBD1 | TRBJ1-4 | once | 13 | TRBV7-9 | CASGTGPVEKLFF | TGTGCCAGCGGGACAGGGCCGGTCGAAAAACTGTTTTTT
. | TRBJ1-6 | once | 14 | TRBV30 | CAWSKTILNSPLHF | TGTGCCTGGAGTAAAACGATTCTAAATTCACCCCTCCACTTT
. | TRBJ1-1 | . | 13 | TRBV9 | CASSVATNGEAFF | TGTGCCAGCAGCGTAGCTACGAACGGTGAAGCTTTCTTT
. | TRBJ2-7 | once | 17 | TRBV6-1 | CASSDMAVANHFYEQYF | TGTGCCAGCAGTGATATGGCGGTGGCCAATCATTTCTACGAGCAGTACTTC
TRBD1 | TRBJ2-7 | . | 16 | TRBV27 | CASSSPPGTGGSKQYF | TGTGCCAGCAGTTCCCCGCCCGGGACAGGGGGCAGTAAGCAGTACTTC
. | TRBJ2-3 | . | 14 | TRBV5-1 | CASSTIAGLNTQYF | TGCGCCAGCAGCACGATCGCCGGACTAAATACGCAGTATTTT
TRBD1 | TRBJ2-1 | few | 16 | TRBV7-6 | CASSLLQGARYNEQFF | TGTGCCAGCAGCTTGCTACAGGGGGCGCGATACAATGAGCAGTTCTTC
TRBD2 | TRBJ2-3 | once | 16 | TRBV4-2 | CASSRGLAGVTDTQYF | TGTGCCAGCAGCCGAGGACTAGCGGGGGTCACAGATACGCAGTATTTT
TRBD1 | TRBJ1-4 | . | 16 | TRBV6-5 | CASSYERGGAGEKLFF | TGTGCCAGCAGTTACGAGAGAGGGGGCGCCGGTGAAAAACTGTTTTTT
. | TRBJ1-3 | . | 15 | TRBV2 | CASSQVGLTGNTIYF | TGTGCCAGCAGTCAGGTCGGACTAACTGGAAACACCATATATTTT
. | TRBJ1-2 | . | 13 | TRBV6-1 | CASSVQSNYGYTF | TGTGCCAGCAGTGTACAGTCTAACTATGGCTACACCTTC
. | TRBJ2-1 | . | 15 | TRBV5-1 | CASSLGGLSYNEQFF | TGCGCCAGCAGCTTGGGGGGGCTCTCCTACAATGAGCAGTTCTTC
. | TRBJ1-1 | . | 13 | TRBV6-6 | CASCQGTSTEAFF | TGTGCCAGCTGTCAGGGGACTAGCACTGAAGCTTTCTTT
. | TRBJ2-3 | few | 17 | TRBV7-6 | CASSLEGTPHSTDTQYF | TGTGCCAGCAGCTTAGAGGGGACTCCCCATAGCACAGATACGCAGTATTTT
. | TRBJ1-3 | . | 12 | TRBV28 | CASSFKVRQPDF | TGTGCCAGCAGTTTTAAGGTACGACAGCCGGATTTT
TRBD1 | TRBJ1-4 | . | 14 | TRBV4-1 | CASSHDRAGEKLFF | TGCGCCAGCAGCCATGACAGGGCGGGGGAAAAACTGTTTTTT
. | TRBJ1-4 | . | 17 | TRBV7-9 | CASNSRTLIGTNEKLFF | TGTGCCAGCAATTCTAGGACACTTATCGGAACTAATGAAAAACTGTTTTTT
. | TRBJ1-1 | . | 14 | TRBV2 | CARDSGHQNTEAFF | TGTGCCAGAGACTCGGGACACCAGAACACTGAAGCTTTCTTT
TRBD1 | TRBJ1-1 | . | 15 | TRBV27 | CASSSPTGMNTEAFF | TGTGCCAGCAGTTCCCCGACAGGGATGAACACTGAAGCTTTCTTT
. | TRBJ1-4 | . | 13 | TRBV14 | CASRGSFNEKLFF | TGTGCCAGCAGGGGCTCCTTTAATGAAAAACTGTTTTTT
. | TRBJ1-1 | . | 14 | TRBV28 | CASILGGLATEAFF | TGTGCCAGCATCCTCGGGGGGTTAGCCACTGAAGCTTTCTTT
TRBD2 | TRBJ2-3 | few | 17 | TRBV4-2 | CASSQVTSGTGTDTQYF | TGTGCCAGCAGCCAAGTGACTAGCGGGACGGGCACAGATACGCAGTATTTT
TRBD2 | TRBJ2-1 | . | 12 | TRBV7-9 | CASSPSGWEQFF | TGTGCCAGCAGCCCTAGCGGCTGGGAGCAGTTCTTC
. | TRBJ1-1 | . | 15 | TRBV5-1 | CASCSGGQKVTEAFF | TGCGCCAGCTGCAGCGGGGGACAAAAAGTAACTGAAGCTTTCTTT
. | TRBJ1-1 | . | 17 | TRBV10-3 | CAISESTRGGENTEAFF | TGTGCCATCAGTGAGTCGACGAGGGGAGGGGAAAACACTGAAGCTTTCTTT
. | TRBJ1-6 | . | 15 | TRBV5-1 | CASSSGTLYNSPLHF | TGCGCCAGCAGCAGCGGGACACTCTATAATTCACCCCTCCACTTT
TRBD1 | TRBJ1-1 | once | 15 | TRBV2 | CASSESGQLNTEAFF | TGTGCCAGCAGTGAATCGGGACAGCTGAACACTGAAGCTTTCTTT
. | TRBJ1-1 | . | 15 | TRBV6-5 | CASSYFQGGGTEAFF | TGTGCCAGCAGTTACTTTCAGGGTGGTGGCACTGAAGCTTTCTTT
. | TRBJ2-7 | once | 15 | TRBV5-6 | CASSLRAEGSAEQYF | TGTGCCAGCAGCTTGCGAGCGGAGGGATCTGCCGAGCAGTACTTC
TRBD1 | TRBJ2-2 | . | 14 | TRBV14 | CASRSQGRPGELFF | TGTGCCAGCAGGTCACAGGGGCGCCCCGGGGAGCTGTTTTTT
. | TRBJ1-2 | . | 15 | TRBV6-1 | CASMGQGSGAYGYTF | TGTGCCAGCATGGGGCAGGGTAGCGGAGCCTATGGCTACACCTTC
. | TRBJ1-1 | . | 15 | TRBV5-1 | CASSPDERENTEAFF | TGCGCCAGCAGCCCTGACGAACGGGAAAACACTGAAGCTTTCTTT
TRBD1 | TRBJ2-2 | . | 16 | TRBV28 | CASSAGQGPLAGELFF | TGTGCCAGCAGTGCTGGACAGGGGCCCCTGGCCGGGGAGCTGTTTTTT